What follows are 15 T cell receptor beta chains derived from one specimen sequenced in a study of T cell responses to AZD1222 COVID-19 vaccine. Clones were sequenced by immunoSEQ multiplex PCR, and TCRdb holds only the in-frame ones, with some missing. The listing records more than 110,000 clones. The sequenced sample consisted of peripheral blood. The receptor set was obtained from an adult in good health.

The chain joins TRBV9 to TRBJ1-5; 8 bases are shared with TRBD1. The J segment lost 7 bases and the V segment lost 3 bases, leaving 6 bases of the junction unmatched. The CDR3 loop spans 14 amino acids. The germline V gene has CDR1 SGDLS and CDR2 YYNGEE. For the CDR3, the DNA is TGTGCCAGCAGCGCGGACAGGGTCGGGCAGCCCCAGCATTTT. This translates into CASSADRVGQPQHF.

J is TRBJ1-1 and V is TRBV27; D remains unclear. The CDR3 contains 15 residues. The germline V gene encodes CDR1 MNHEY and CDR2 SMNVEV (reference sequence). The V gene lost 3 bases and the J gene lost 4 bases, with 15 bases spanning the gap. The CDR3 nucleotides are TGTGCCAGCAGTTTCGGCGGAGGGAAGGCCACTGAAGCTTTCTTT. Encoded protein: CASSFGGGKATEAFF.

The chain recombines TRBV19 with TRBJ1-1; unclear D gene. Trimming took 3 bases from V and 1 from J, leaving 15 bases between them. The germline CDR1 and CDR2 sequences are LNHDA and SQIVND (reference sequence). This CDR3 spans 16 amino acids. The CDR3 bases are TGTGCCAGTAGTATTGGTCGGGGATTGAGGAACACTGAAGCTTTCTTT. This codes for CASSIGRGLRNTEAFF.

The V and J genes are TRBV5-1 and TRBJ1-5; D possibly corresponds to TRBD1 (5 bases). Germline V gene lookup returns CDR1 SGHRS and CDR2 YFSETQ. The CDR3 contains 15 residues. Trimming removed 0 bases at V and 7 bases at J, with 14 bases between. DNA for the CDR3: TGCGCCAGCAGCTTGGGGCCGGGGACGGGGCAGCCCCAGCATTTT. It encodes CASSLGPGTGQPQHF.

The J gene is TRBJ2-7, the V gene TRBV7-8; D possibly uses TRBD1 or TRBD2 (6 bases each). The CDR3 runs to 14 residues. Trimming removed 2 bases from V and 4 bases from J, with 12 bases in between. In germline, CDR1 is SGHVS, CDR2 FQNEAQ. CDR3 coding DNA: TGTGCCAGCAGCTTATCGACGGGGGCATACGAGCAGTACTTC. Amino acid sequence: CASSLSTGAYEQYF.

J is TRBJ1-1 and V is TRBV30; no definite D call. Trimming cost V 4 bases and J 1 base, with 10 bases left between them. The germline gives CDR1 GTSNPN, CDR2 SVGIG (reference sequence). The CDR3 sequence is 13 residues long. The DNA for the CDR3 is TGTGCCTGGACTAAGCGGGGGAACACTGAAGCTTTCTTT. Translating it yields CAWTKRGNTEAFF. Filled out from reference TRBV30 and TRBJ1-1, the complete variable domain reads SQTIHQWPATLVQPVGSPLSLECTVEGTSNPNLYWYRQAAGRGLQLLFYSVGIGQISSEVPQNLSASRPQDRQFILSSKKLLLSDSGFYLCAWTKRGNTEAFFGQGTRLTVV.

This chain joins TRBV6-5 and TRBJ1-3; a weak D match, TRBD1 (5 bases). CDR1 and CDR2 from the germline V gene are MNHEY and SVGAGI. Trimming stripped 1 base from V and 2 bases from J, with 9 bases between. The CDR3 consists of 15 residues. The CDR3 is CASSYWGGAGNTIYF. As DNA, the CDR3 is TGTGCCAGCAGTTACTGGGGAGGGGCTGGAAACACCATATATTTT.

The V call is TRBV27, the J call TRBJ1-1; 7 positions match TRBD1. The V gene end was trimmed by 5 bases and the J gene end by 1 base; junction bases not matched to a gene: 7. Germline V gene data show CDR1 as MNHEY and CDR2 as SMNVEV (reference sequence). This CDR3 has 15 amino acids. Written as DNA, the CDR3 is TGTGCCAGCAGTACCATGACAGGGAAGAACACTGAAGCTTTCTTT. Encoded protein: CASSTMTGKNTEAFF.

This chain connects TRBV6-5 to TRBJ2-4; D is possibly TRBD1 or TRBD2 (5 bases each). Trimming cost V 6 bases and J 5 bases, with 11 bases left between them. Germline lookup yields CDR1 MNHEY and CDR2 SVGAGI. The CDR3 runs to 13 residues. Written as DNA, the CDR3 is TGTGCCAGCAGACGTGAGGGACAAAACATTCAGTACTTC. Its protein product is CASRREGQNIQYF.

The gene calls are TRBV2 and TRBJ1-1, with D unclear. Germline V CDR1 and CDR2: SNHLY, FYNNEI. V dropped 6 bases and J dropped 2 bases, with 13 bases sitting between them. The CDR3 totals 14 residues. The DNA of the CDR3 is TGTGCCAGCAGCCCGAGGTGGGGAAACACTGAAGCTTTCTTT. Residues: CASSPRWGNTEAFF.

The CDR3 region is CASSLGGEGNYGYTF. The CDR3, as DNA: TGTGCCAGCAGCTTAGGTGGGGAGGGAAACTATGGCTACACCTTC. This chain connects TRBV7-9 to TRBJ1-2; no reliable D call. V dropped 1 base and J dropped 2 bases, with 11 bases sitting between them. The CDR3 is 15 residues long. Germline V gives CDR1 SEHNR, CDR2 FQNEAQ (reference sequence).

The chain recombines TRBV19 with TRBJ1-5; no definite D call. The CDR3 length is 15 residues. Trimming removed 3 bases at V and 3 bases at J, with 12 bases between. The germline V gene encodes CDR1 LNHDA and CDR2 SQIVND (reference sequence). The CDR3 DNA sequence: TGTGCCAGTAGTATTAGGGCCGTAGTCAATCAGCCCCAGCATTTT. It specifies CASSIRAVVNQPQHF.

V and J are TRBV7-3 and TRBJ2-7, with D unclear. The V gene lost 5 bases and the J gene lost 3 bases, with 11 bases spanning the gap. This CDR3 has 13 amino acids. Per germline, CDR1 SGHTA and CDR2 FQGTGA. The CDR3 reads CASSPQSGYEQYF. Here the CDR3 DNA reads TGTGCCAGCAGCCCGCAGTCGGGCTACGAGCAGTACTTC.

The genes are TRBV6-4 and TRBJ1-3, with 8 bases fitting TRBD1. The CDR3 runs to 21 residues. Germline V gene data show CDR1 as MRHNA and CDR2 as SNTAGT. V gave up 0 bases and J gave up 5 bases; unmatched junction bases: 21. The CDR3: CASSDSPGQGLRLRRRNTIYF. The DNA of the CDR3 is TGTGCCAGCAGTGACTCGCCCGGACAGGGTCTGCGGTTGAGACGGAGAAACACCATATATTTT.

The chain combines TRBV6-5 with TRBJ1-2; D uncertain. V was trimmed by 6 bases and J by 0 bases, leaving 8 bases between them. Germline loops: CDR1 MNHEY, CDR2 SVGAGI. This CDR3 has 13 residues. The CDR3 DNA follows: TGTGCCAGCAGAGCAACAGCTAACTATGGCTACACCTTC. The encoded protein is CASRATANYGYTF.